This T cell receptor beta chain was identified in a study of T cell responses to AZD1222 COVID-19 vaccine. Produced via immunoSEQ multiplex PCR; TCRdb's table is partial and in-frame only. This sample has around 190,000 clones, with 88% found just once. The receptor was derived from an adult in good health. Source: peripheral blood, taken on day 0 of AZD1222 vaccination.

CDR3 residues: CASSLSDRSLPGNTIYF. The CDR3 region has the DNA TGTGCCAGCAGCTTATCCGACAGGTCTTTGCCTGGAAACACCATATATTTT. This chain connects TRBV7-9 to TRBJ1-3; D is perhaps TRBD1 (6 bases). The CDR3 contains 17 residues. Per the germline V gene, CDR1 is SEHNR and CDR2 is FQNEAQ (reference sequence). V lost 2 bases and J lost 2, with 16 bases in between.